This TCR beta chain is drawn from a study of CD8+ T cells in alopecia areata (dated by TCRdb to 2016 to 2019). A note on the overall study: Treated patients were enrolled in an open-label pilot trial of oral tofacitinib, 5 to 10 mg twice daily, for moderate-to-severe alopecia areata. In treated patients, disease severity was measured using the SALT score, which gives the percentage of scalp surface area affected. High-throughput TCRbeta sequencing was used to examine T cell clonal expansion in alopecia areata in both the C3H/HeJ mouse model and human patients. Biopsies were taken from tofacitinib-treated patients at baseline and at 4 and 24 weeks of treatment, and a later scalp biopsy was taken in several of the tofacitinib-treated patients. Tofacitinib was given for 6 to 18 months, followed by 6 months of follow-up off drug to assess delayed response and recurrence. Human TCRbeta sequencing covered scalp tissue and sorted CD4+ and CD8+ peripheral blood T cells from patchy and totalis/universalis alopecia areata patients and healthy controls. Scalp clonality was compared across normal scalp (n=4), patchy alopecia areata scalp (n=8), and alopecia totalis/universalis scalp (n=8). The RNA source kit depended on sample type: the PAXgene miRNA kit for fixed scalp, the miRNeasy kit for PBMCs, and the RNeasy kit for mouse skin. TCRbeta CDR3 regions were amplified by immunoSEQ multiplex PCR using 35 Vbeta forward and 13 Jbeta reverse primers.

Library method: the immunoSEQ multiplex PCR assay. For TCR sequencing, RNA was extracted from every sample and reverse transcribed into cDNA to serve as template. First-strand cDNA was synthesized with SuperScript III using a 2:1 mix of oligo-dT and random hexamers. Amplification bias was assessed with a synthetic immune receptor repertoire, and residual bias was removed computationally. Per the source publication's procedure: After raw reads were preprocessed to remove errors, the CDR3 was defined following IMGT conventions as running from the conserved cysteine to phenylalanine. Clonality was computed by normalizing Shannon entropy by log2 of the number of productive unique TCRs and subtracting the result from 1. Whether each scalp clone was CD4 or CD8 was inferred by checking scalp TCRbeta sequences against the CD4 and CD8 repertoires from sorted blood. The table was pulled from immuneACCESS by TCRdb, which kept in-frame rearrangements only. Such tables lose some clones; where checked, under half of the loss comes from unresolved V genes, and the rest has no known cause. Clone size and the V and J calls come from that table; the DNA yielded D and trimming. The sample table holds 150,000 to 200,000 clones, of which about 51% were seen once. The ten largest clones represent over 9.5% of the sample.

Results and caveats for the whole study, not just this receptor: Tofacitinib significantly lowered scalp clonality and the number of expanded CD8+ clones among the top 100 scalp clones. The treated cohort was small, with a single nonresponder, so links between baseline CD8+ expansion and response need larger studies. Shared TCR sequences between patients were less evident than in mice, which may be partly attributable to HLA diversity in the patient population. During tofacitinib treatment, many expanded lesional clones stuck around in both scalp and blood, and this persistence may partly explain why relapse happens after treatment is stopped. Compared with normal scalp, lesional scalp had higher clonality and more expanded CD8+ clones, particularly in alopecia totalis/universalis, a pattern that suggests antigenic drive. Scalp TCR repertoire analysis is complicated because resident alphabeta T cells in normal human skin are also sequenced, whereas mouse skin is dominated by gammadelta T cells.

The treatment or condition label of this sample denotes: oral pan-JAK inhibitor, 5-10 mg twice daily. Peripheral blood and lesional scalp punch biopsies were obtained from patients with alopecia areata. PBMCs were isolated by density centrifugation and stained for CD3, CD4 and CD8, and CD4+ and CD8+ T cells were sorted on a FACSAria. CDR1 and CDR2 are drawn from the germline V gene: SGDLS, YYNGEE. The CDR3 contains 14 residues, cysteine and phenylalanine counted. CDR3 DNA is the only sequence kept; it has 42 bases, read in frame from the first base. The junction shows trimming of 2 bases on V and 3 bases on J, plus 11 bases between the germline ends. A note on this clone: Its antigen is unknown. The input lacks base qualities; no much larger clone sits a single base away.

The TCR was taken from a human donor with alopecia areata. This specimen consisted of CD8+ T cells sorted from blood, obtained around week 53, from a patient treated with tofacitinib. The V gene is TRBV9 and the J gene is TRBJ1-2; the D segment could be TRBD1, given 5 matching bases. DNA sequence: TGTGCCAGCAGCGTTGGGGGAGGGGACTATGGCTACACCTTC. Its protein reads: CASSVGGGDYGYTF.